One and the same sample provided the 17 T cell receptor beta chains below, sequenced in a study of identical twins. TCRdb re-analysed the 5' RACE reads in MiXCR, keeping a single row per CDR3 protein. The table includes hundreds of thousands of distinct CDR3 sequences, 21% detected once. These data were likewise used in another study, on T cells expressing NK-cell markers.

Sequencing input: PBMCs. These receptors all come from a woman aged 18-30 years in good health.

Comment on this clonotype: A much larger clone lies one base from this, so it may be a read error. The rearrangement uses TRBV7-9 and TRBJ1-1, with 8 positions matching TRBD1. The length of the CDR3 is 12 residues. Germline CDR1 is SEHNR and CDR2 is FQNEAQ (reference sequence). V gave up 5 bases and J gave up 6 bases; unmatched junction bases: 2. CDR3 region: CASSIQGAEAFF. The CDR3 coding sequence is TGTGCCAGCAGCATACAGGGGGCTGAAGCTTTCTTT.

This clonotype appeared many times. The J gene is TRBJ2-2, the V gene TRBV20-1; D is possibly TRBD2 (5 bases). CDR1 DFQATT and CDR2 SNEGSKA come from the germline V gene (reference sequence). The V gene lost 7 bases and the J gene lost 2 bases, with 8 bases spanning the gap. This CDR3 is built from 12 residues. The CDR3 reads CSVSGNTGELFF. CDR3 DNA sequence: TGCAGTGTGAGCGGCAACACCGGGGAGCTGTTTTTT.

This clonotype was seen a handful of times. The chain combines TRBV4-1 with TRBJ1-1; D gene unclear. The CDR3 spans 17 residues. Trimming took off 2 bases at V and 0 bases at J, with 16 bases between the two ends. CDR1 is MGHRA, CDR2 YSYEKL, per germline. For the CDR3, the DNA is TGCGCCAGCAGCCAACCTTTCCTCTATGCCCTGAACACTGAAGCTTTCTTT. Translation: CASSQPFLYALNTEAFF.

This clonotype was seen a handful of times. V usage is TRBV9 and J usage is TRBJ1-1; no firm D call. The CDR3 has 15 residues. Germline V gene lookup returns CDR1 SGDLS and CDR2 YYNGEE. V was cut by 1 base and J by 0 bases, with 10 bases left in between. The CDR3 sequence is CASSVSRTMNTEAFF. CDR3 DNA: TGTGCCAGCAGCGTATCCCGGACTATGAACACTGAAGCTTTCTTT.

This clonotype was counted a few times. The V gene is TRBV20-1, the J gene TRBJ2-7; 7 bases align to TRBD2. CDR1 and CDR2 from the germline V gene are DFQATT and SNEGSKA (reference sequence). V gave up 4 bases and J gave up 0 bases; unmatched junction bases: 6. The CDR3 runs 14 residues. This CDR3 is CSATGTTVSYEQYF. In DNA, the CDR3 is TGCAGTGCTACAGGGACTACAGTCTCCTACGAGCAGTACTTC.

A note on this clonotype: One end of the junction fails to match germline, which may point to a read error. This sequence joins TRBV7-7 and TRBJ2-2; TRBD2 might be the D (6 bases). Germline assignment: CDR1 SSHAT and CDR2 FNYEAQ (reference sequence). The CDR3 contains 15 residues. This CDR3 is CASSNSHGRSGELFF. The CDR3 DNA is TGTGCTAGCAGCAACTCACACGGGAGAAGCGGGGAGCTGTTTTTT.

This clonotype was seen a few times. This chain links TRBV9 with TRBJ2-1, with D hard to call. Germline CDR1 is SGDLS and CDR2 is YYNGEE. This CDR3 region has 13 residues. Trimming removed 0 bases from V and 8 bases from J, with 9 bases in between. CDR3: CASSVGSADEQFF. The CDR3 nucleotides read TGTGCCAGCAGCGTAGGGAGTGCCGATGAGCAGTTCTTC.

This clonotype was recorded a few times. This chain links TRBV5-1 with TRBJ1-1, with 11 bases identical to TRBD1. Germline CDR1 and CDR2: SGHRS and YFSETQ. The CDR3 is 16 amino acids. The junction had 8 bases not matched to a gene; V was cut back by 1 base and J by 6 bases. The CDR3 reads CASSLRTGGLTAEAFF. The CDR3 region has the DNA TGCGCCAGCAGCTTGAGGACAGGGGGCCTAACCGCTGAAGCTTTCTTT.

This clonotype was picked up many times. In nucleotides, the CDR3 is TGCAGTGCTAGAGGATTGCGGGGGATAAGCACAGATACGCAGTATTTT. It translates to CSARGLRGISTDTQYF. The chain joins TRBV20-1 to TRBJ2-3, with 7 positions matching TRBD2. V lost 1 base, J lost 0 bases, and 7 bases stayed unmatched. The CDR3 loop spans 16 amino acids. The germline gives CDR1 DFQATT, CDR2 SNEGSKA (reference sequence).

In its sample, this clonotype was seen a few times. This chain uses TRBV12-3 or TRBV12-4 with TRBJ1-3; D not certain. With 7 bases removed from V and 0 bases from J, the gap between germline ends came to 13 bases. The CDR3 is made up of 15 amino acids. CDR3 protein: CASISTGISGNTIYF. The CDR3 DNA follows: TGTGCCAGCATCTCCACCGGAATCTCTGGAAACACCATATATTTT.

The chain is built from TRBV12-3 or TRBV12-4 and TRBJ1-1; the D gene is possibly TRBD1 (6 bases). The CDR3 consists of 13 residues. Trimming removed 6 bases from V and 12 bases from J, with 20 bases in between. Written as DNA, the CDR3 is TGTGCCAGCAGAAATACAGGGCTCGGGTCGACTTTCTTT. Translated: CASRNTGLGSTFF.

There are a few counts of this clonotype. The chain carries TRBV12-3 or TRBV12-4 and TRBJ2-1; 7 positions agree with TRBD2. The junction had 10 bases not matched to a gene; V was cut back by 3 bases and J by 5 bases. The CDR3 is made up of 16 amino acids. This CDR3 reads CASSFVAGVVNNEQFF. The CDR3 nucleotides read TGTGCCAGCAGTTTTGTCGCGGGAGTGGTTAACAATGAGCAGTTCTTC.

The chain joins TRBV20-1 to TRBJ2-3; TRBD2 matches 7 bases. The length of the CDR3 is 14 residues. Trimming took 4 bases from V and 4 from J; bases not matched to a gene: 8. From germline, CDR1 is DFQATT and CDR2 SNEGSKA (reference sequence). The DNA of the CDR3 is TGCAGTGCTAAGGGCGGACTAGACGCAGATACGCAGTATTTT. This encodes CSAKGGLDADTQYF.

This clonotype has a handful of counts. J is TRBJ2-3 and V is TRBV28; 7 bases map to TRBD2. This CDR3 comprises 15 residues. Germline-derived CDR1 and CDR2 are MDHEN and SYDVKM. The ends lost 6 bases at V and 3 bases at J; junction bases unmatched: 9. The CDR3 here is CASSRIAGATDTQYF. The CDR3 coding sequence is TGTGCCAGCAGCCGGATTGCGGGAGCGACAGATACGCAGTATTTT. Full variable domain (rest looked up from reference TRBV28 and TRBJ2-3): DVKVTQSSRYLVKRTGEKVFLECVQDMDHENMFWYRQDPGLGLRLIYFSYDVKMKEKGDIPEGYSVSREKKERFSLILESASTNQTSMYLCASSRIAGATDTQYFGPGTRLTVL.

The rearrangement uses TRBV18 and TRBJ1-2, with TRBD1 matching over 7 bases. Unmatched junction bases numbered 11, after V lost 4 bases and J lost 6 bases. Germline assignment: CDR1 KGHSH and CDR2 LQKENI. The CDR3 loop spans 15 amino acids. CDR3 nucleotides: TGTGCCAGCTCACGACAGGGCGCCCAGCTGGATGGCTACACCTTC. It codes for CASSRQGAQLDGYTF. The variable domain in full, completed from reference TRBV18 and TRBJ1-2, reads NAGVMQNPRHLVRRRGQEARLRCSPMKGHSHVYWYRQLPEEGLKFMVYLQKENIIDESGMPKERFSAEFPKEGPSILRIQQVVRGDSAAYFCASSRQGAQLDGYTFGSGTRLTVV.

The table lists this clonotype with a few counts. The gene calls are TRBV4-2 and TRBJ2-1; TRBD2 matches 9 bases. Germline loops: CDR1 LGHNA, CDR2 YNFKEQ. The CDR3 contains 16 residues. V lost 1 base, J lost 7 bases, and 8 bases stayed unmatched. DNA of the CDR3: TGTGCCAGCAGCCAAGTTGCACTAGCGGGCGAAAATGAGCAGTTCTTC. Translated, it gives CASSQVALAGENEQFF.

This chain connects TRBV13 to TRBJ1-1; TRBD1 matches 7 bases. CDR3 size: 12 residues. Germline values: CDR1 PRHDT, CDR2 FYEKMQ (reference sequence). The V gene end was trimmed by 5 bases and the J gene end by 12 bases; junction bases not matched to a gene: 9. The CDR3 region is CASSSGGQSPFF. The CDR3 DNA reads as TGTGCCAGCAGCAGTGGGGGACAGAGTCCTTTCTTT.